This record looks at one T cell receptor beta chain sequence and its context. This table comes from immunoSEQ multiplex PCR, and its TCRdb copy is limited to in-frame clones, with some not included. The sample carries approximately 53,000 clones, 80% to 95% recorded once. This specimen belongs to a study of T cell changes during pregnancy in multiple sclerosis. Trimming removed 10 bases from V and 2 bases from J, with 10 bases in between. Germline-derived CDR1 and CDR2 are MNHEY and SMNVEV (reference sequence). The CDR3 runs to 12 residues. Material: CD4+ T cells from peripheral blood mononuclear cells, obtained in the second trimester of pregnancy. The chain links TRBV27 to TRBJ2-3; possibly TRBD2 for D (5 bases). The TCR was taken from a female donor with multiple sclerosis, enrolled in a pregnancy study. This CDR3 reads CATRDLTDTQYF. Here the CDR3 DNA reads TGTGCCACCCGGGATCTCACAGATACGCAGTATTTT.